The rows below give T cell receptor beta chains drawn from one sample of a study of shared clonotypes between healthy human individuals. Data came from immunoSEQ multiplex PCR; TCRdb stores just in-frame clones and leaves some out. This sample yields 800,000 or so clones, of which 96% are seen a single time; about 0.25% belongs to the top ten. Specimen: naive CD8+ T cells sorted from blood. All receptors come from a man aged 25-45 years in good health. CDR3s include the opening cysteine and the closing phenylalanine or tryptophan. D genes are given only for firm matches. A row's size may be missing; if present it is once, few, many or a size class.

abundance	d_gene	v_gene	j_gene	CDR3aa	CDR3nt
-	TRBD1	TRBV9	TRBJ2-5	CASSFGTGEETQYF	TGTGCCAGCAGCTTCGGGACAGGCGAAGAGACCCAGTACTTC
once	-	TRBV14	TRBJ2-7	CASSPAAEHEQYF	TGTGCCAGCAGCCCGGCGGCGGAGCACGAGCAGTACTTC
-	-	TRBV2	TRBJ1-2	CASWTTRGYTF	TGTGCCAGCTGGACGACCAGAGGCTACACCTTC
-	TRBD1	TRBV27	TRBJ2-2	CASLTTGAGELFF	TGTGCCAGCCTTACGACAGGGGCCGGGGAGCTGTTTTTT
-	TRBD1	TRBV29-1	TRBJ2-7	CSAEDREPYEQYF	TGCAGCGCTGAAGACAGGGAACCCTACGAGCAGTACTTC
once	-	TRBV2	TRBJ1-1	CASRGWGSNTEAFF	TGTGCCAGCAGGGGGTGGGGTTCGAACACTGAAGCTTTCTTT
-	-	TRBV6-5	TRBJ2-1	CASMVLAKYNEQFF	TGTGCCAGCATGGTCCTAGCGAAGTACAATGAGCAGTTCTTC
-	-	TRBV15	TRBJ2-5	CATSRVRGETQYF	TGTGCCACCAGCAGAGTGCGTGGAGAGACCCAGTACTTC
-	-	TRBV29-1	TRBJ2-1	CSVEEGSSYNEQFF	TGCAGCGTTGAAGAGGGTTCGTCCTACAATGAGCAGTTCTTC
once	-	TRBV7-9	TRBJ2-3	CASSLDRGRTDTQYF	TGTGCCAGCAGCTTAGATCGGGGGCGCACAGATACGCAGTATTTT
-	-	TRBV2	TRBJ2-7	CASRQGRTEQYF	TGTGCCAGCAGACAGGGGAGGACCGAGCAGTACTTC
-	TRBD1	TRBV18	TRBJ1-3	CASSPPVRDRGPSGNTIYF	TGTGCCAGCTCACCACCAGTCCGGGACAGGGGCCCCTCTGGAAACACCATATATTTT
-	TRBD2	TRBV28	TRBJ2-1	CASSLASGYNEQFF	TGTGCCAGCAGTTTGGCTAGCGGTTACAATGAGCAGTTCTTC
once	TRBD2	TRBV4-1	TRBJ2-1	CASSFRLAGAEQFF	TGCGCCAGCAGCTTTCGACTAGCGGGAGCTGAGCAGTTCTTC
-	-	TRBV7-8	TRBJ1-5	CASSPNRSPSNQPQHF	TGTGCCAGCAGCCCCAACAGGTCCCCTAGCAATCAGCCCCAGCATTTT
-	TRBD2	TRBV7-9	TRBJ2-5	CASSAAVAGWGETQYF	TGTGCCAGCAGCGCCGCGGTAGCGGGATGGGGAGAGACCCAGTACTTC
-	-	TRBV11-2	TRBJ2-7	CASSAIYPEQYF	TGTGCCAGCAGCGCAATCTACCCCGAGCAGTACTTC
-	-	TRBV9	TRBJ2-3	CASSVSRVHTDTQYF	TGTGCCAGCAGCGTATCGCGGGTCCACACAGATACGCAGTATTTT
-	-	TRBV7-9	TRBJ2-1	CASRMGWGEQFF	TGTGCCAGCCGAATGGGGTGGGGTGAGCAGTTCTTC
once	-	TRBV19	TRBJ2-7	CASSLQERSYEQYF	TGTGCCAGTAGTCTCCAGGAGAGGTCCTACGAGCAGTACTTC
-	-	TRBV29-1	TRBJ2-3	CSVARKGTDTQYF	TGCAGCGTCGCAAGAAAAGGTACAGATACGCAGTATTTT
-	-	TRBV7-9	TRBJ1-1	CASSLKGSPTEAFF	TGTGCCAGCAGCTTAAAGGGCAGTCCCACTGAAGCTTTCTTT
-	-	TRBV9	TRBJ2-1	CASSGGGRGYNEQFF	TGTGCCAGCAGCGGAGGGGGGAGAGGGTACAATGAGCAGTTCTTC
-	TRBD1	TRBV10-2	TRBJ2-1	CASMGQGAGSYNEQFF	TGCGCCAGCATGGGACAGGGAGCGGGCTCCTACAATGAGCAGTTCTTC
-	-	TRBV29-1	TRBJ2-2	CSVPGLNTGELFF	TGCAGCGTACCGGGGCTGAACACCGGGGAGCTGTTTTTT
-	-	TRBV13	TRBJ2-5	CASSSTRSGSKRETQYF	TGTGCCAGCAGCTCAACTCGATCGGGATCCAAACGCGAGACCCAGTACTTC
-	-	TRBV9	TRBJ2-1	CASSSRARSFQDEQFF	TGTGCCAGCAGCTCCCGGGCTCGGAGTTTCCAGGATGAGCAGTTCTTC
once	TRBD1	TRBV13	TRBJ2-5	CASSSTSRTGDGETQYF	TGTGCCAGCAGCTCCACATCAAGGACAGGGGATGGAGAGACCCAGTACTTC
-	-	TRBV7-9	TRBJ2-5	CASSPTIEETQYF	TGTGCCAGCAGCCCTACGATAGAAGAGACCCAGTACTTC
-	-	TRBV4-1	TRBJ2-2	CASSRPYTGELFF	TGCGCCAGCAGCCGTCCTTACACCGGGGAGCTGTTTTTT
once	-	TRBV28	TRBJ2-7	CASSVGRGPYEQYF	TGTGCCAGCAGTGTTGGGAGAGGGCCTTACGAGCAGTACTTC
-	-	TRBV5-1	TRBJ2-7	CASSDHEGDFDEQYF	TGCGCCAGCAGCGACCATGAAGGTGACTTCGACGAGCAGTACTTC
-	TRBD1	TRBV19	TRBJ2-7	CASGIGTGDYEQYF	TGTGCCAGTGGGATCGGGACAGGGGACTACGAGCAGTACTTC
-	-	TRBV29-1	TRBJ2-1	CSASPMEQFF	TGCAGCGCCTCCCCTATGGAGCAGTTCTTC
-	TRBD2	TRBV29-1	TRBJ2-7	CSVWNGASGSYEQYF	TGCAGCGTTTGGAACGGGGCTAGCGGTTCCTACGAGCAGTACTTC
-	-	TRBV11-2	TRBJ1-1	CASTESGEAFF	TGTGCCAGCACCGAGTCGGGGGAGGCTTTCTTT
-	TRBD2	TRBV5-1	TRBJ2-3	CASSLAGGPFDTQYF	TGCGCCAGCAGCTTGGCGGGAGGGCCCTTCGATACGCAGTATTTT
-	-	TRBV13	TRBJ1-4	CASSSRGVWNEKLFF	TGTGCCAGCAGCTCGCGAGGGGTTTGGAATGAAAAACTGTTTTTT
-	TRBD2	TRBV4-1	TRBJ2-7	CASSHLAGGPGEQYF	TGCGCCAGCAGCCACCTAGCGGGAGGGCCGGGGGAGCAGTACTTC
-	-	TRBV7-9	TRBJ2-3	CASSSDRSTDTQYF	TGTGCCAGCAGCTCGGACAGAAGCACAGATACGCAGTATTTT
-	-	TRBV7-9	TRBJ2-1	CASSLSPNNAQFF	TGTGCCAGCAGCTTAAGCCCGAATAACGCGCAGTTCTTC
-	TRBD2	TRBV2	TRBJ2-4	CASSERLAGVLAKNIQYF	TGTGCCAGCAGTGAAAGACTAGCGGGAGTGCTGGCCAAAAACATTCAGTACTTC
-	TRBD2	TRBV29-1	TRBJ2-1	CSVTGTSGSNEQFF	TGCAGCGTAACTGGGACTAGCGGGAGCAATGAGCAGTTCTTC
-	-	TRBV9	TRBJ1-1	CASRGSNTEAFF	TGTGCCAGCAGGGGCTCGAACACTGAAGCTTTCTTT
-	-	TRBV27	TRBJ2-7	CASSFGTGSYEQYF	TGTGCCAGCAGTTTTGGGACGGGCTCCTACGAGCAGTACTTC
-	-	TRBV27	TRBJ2-2	CASSLTRAVNTGELFF	TGTGCCAGCAGTTTAACCCGAGCTGTTAACACCGGGGAGCTGTTTTTT
-	-	TRBV19	TRBJ2-2	CASSIYTTRTGELFF	TGTGCCAGTAGTATTTATACTACGAGGACCGGGGAGCTGTTTTTT
-	-	TRBV11-2	TRBJ2-5	CASSRSLDSEETQYF	TGTGCCAGCAGCCGATCCCTCGACAGCGAAGAGACCCAGTACTTC
-	TRBD1	TRBV28	TRBJ2-1	CATWTGSGHEQFF	TGTGCCACATGGACAGGGTCTGGTCATGAGCAGTTCTTC
-	-	TRBV6-5	TRBJ1-1	CASRGGTEAFF	TGTGCCAGCAGGGGAGGCACTGAAGCTTTCTTT
-	-	TRBV2	TRBJ2-7	CASRDPTYEQYF	TGTGCCAGCAGAGACCCAACCTACGAGCAGTACTTC
-	-	TRBV13	TRBJ2-4	CASSPGPGEQYF	TGTGCCAGCAGCCCCGGCCCCGGTGAGCAGTACTTC